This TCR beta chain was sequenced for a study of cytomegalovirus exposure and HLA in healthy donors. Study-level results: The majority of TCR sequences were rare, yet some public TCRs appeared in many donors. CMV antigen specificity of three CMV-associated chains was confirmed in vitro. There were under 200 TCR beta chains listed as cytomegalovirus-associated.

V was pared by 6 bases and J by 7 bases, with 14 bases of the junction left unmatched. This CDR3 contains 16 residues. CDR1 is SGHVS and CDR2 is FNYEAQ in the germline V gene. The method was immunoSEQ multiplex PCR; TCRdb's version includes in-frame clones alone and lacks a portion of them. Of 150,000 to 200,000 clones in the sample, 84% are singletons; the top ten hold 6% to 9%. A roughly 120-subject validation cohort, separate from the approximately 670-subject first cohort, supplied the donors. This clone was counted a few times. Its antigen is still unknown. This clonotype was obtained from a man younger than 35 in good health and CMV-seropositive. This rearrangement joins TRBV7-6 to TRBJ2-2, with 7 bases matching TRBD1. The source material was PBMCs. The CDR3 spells CASSLQGPPESGELFF. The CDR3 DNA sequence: TGTGCCAGCAGTTTACAGGGGCCGCCGGAAAGCGGGGAGCTGTTTTTT.